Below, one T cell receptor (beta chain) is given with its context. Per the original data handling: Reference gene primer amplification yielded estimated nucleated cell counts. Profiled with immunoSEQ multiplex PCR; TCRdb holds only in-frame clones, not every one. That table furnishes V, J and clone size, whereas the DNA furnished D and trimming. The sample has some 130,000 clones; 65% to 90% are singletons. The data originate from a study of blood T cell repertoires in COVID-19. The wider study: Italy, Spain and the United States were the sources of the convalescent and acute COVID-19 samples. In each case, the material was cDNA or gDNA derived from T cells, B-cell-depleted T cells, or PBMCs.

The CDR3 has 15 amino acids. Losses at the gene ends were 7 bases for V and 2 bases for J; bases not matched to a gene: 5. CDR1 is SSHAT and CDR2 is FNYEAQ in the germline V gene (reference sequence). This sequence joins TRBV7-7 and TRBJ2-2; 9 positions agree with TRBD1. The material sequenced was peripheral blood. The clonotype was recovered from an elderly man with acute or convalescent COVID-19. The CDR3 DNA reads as TGTGCCAGCACGACGGGACAGGGAAACACCGGGGAGCTGTTTTTT. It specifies CASTTGQGNTGELFF.